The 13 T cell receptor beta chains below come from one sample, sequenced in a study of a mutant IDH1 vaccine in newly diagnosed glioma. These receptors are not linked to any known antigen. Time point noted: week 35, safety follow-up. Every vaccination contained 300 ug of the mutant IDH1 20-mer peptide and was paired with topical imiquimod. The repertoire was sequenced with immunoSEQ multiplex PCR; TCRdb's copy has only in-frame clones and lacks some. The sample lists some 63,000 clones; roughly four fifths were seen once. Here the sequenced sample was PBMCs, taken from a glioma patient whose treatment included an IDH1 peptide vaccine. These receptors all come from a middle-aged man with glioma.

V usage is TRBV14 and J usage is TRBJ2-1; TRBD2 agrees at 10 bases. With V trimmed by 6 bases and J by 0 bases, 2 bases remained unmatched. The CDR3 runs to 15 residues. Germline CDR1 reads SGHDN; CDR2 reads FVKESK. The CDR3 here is CASRRTSGSYNEQFF. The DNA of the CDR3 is TGTGCCAGCAGGCGGACTAGCGGCTCCTACAATGAGCAGTTCTTC.

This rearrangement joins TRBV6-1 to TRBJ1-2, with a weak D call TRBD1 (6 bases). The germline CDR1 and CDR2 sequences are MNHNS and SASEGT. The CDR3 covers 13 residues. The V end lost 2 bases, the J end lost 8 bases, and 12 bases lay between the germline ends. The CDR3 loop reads CASSESSGVGYTF. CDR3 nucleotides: TGTGCCAGCAGTGAAAGTTCAGGGGTGGGCTACACCTTC.

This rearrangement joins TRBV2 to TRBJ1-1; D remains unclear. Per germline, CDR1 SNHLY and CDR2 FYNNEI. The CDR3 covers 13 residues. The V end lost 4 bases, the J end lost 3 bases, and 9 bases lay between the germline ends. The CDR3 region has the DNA TGTGCCAGCAGTGGAATCGGGTACACTGAAGCTTTCTTT. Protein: CASSGIGYTEAFF.

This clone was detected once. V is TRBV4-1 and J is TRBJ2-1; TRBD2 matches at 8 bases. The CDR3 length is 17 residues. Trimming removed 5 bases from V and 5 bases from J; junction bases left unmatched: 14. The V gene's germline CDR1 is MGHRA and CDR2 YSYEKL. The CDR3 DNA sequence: TGCGCCAGCAGCTCCTACGACTTGGGACTAGTAGACAATGAGCAGTTCTTC. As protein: CASSSYDLGLVDNEQFF.

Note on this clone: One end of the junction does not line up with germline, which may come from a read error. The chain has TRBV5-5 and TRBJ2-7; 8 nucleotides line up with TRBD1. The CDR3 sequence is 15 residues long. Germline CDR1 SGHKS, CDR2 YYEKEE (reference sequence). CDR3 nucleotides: TGTGCCAGCAGGTTGGGACAGGCGAATACCTACGAGCAGTACTTC. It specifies CASRLGQANTYEQYF.

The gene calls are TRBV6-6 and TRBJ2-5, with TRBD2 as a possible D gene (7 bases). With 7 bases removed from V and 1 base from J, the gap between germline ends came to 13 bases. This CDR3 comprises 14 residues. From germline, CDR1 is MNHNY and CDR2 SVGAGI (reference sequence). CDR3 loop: CASKAGALQETQYF. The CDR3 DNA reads TGTGCCAGCAAGGCGGGGGCCCTCCAAGAGACCCAGTACTTC.

As DNA, the CDR3 is TGTGCCAGCAGCCAAGATCTCAGCGGGGGGGCGTACGAGCAGTACTTC. As protein: CASSQDLSGGAYEQYF. The chain carries TRBV4-2 and TRBJ2-7, with 10 bases that match TRBD2. Germline-derived CDR1 and CDR2 are LGHNA and YNFKEQ. The CDR3 is 16 residues long. The trim removed 0 bases at V and 4 bases at J, leaving 6 bases unmatched.

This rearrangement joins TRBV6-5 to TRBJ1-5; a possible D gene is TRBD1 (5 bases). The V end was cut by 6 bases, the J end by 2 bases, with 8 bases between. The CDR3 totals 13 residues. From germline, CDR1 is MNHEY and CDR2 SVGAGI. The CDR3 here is CASRRGRNQPQHF. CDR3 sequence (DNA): TGTGCCAGCAGACGGGGCCGCAATCAGCCCCAGCATTTT.

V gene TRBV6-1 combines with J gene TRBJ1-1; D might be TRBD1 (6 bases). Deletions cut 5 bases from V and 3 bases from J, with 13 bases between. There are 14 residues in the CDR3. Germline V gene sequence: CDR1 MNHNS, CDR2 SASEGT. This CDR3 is CASSIQGGDTEAFF. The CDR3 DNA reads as TGTGCCAGCAGTATACAGGGCGGGGACACTGAAGCTTTCTTT.

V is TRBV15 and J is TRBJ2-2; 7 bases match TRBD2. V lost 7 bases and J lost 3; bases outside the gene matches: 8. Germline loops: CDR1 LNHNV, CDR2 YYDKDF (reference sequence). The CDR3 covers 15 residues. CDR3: CATTRTSSYTGELFF. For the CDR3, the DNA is TGTGCCACCACCAGGACTAGTTCCTACACCGGGGAGCTGTTTTTT.

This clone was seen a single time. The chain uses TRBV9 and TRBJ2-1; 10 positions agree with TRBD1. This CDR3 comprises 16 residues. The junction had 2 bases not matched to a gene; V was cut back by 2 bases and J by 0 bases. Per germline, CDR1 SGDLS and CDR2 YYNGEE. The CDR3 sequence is CASSVGTGVSYNEQFF. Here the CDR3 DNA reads TGTGCCAGCAGCGTCGGGACAGGGGTCTCCTACAATGAGCAGTTCTTC.

CDR3 bases: TGTGCCAGCAGTTACTCGCATTTTGAAAAACTGTTTTTT. It translates to CASSYSHFEKLFF. The V gene is TRBV6-5, the J gene TRBJ1-4; D not resolved. The length of the CDR3 is 13 residues. The germline V gene has CDR1 MNHEY and CDR2 SVGAGI. The ends were cut back, 0 bases at V and 7 bases at J, with 6 bases in the middle.

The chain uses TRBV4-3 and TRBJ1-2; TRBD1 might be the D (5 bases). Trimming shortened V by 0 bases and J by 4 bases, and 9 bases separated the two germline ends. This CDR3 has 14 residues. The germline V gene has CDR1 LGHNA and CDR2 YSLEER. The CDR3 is CASSQDRGPYGYTF. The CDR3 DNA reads TGCGCCAGCAGCCAAGATAGGGGACCCTATGGCTACACCTTC.